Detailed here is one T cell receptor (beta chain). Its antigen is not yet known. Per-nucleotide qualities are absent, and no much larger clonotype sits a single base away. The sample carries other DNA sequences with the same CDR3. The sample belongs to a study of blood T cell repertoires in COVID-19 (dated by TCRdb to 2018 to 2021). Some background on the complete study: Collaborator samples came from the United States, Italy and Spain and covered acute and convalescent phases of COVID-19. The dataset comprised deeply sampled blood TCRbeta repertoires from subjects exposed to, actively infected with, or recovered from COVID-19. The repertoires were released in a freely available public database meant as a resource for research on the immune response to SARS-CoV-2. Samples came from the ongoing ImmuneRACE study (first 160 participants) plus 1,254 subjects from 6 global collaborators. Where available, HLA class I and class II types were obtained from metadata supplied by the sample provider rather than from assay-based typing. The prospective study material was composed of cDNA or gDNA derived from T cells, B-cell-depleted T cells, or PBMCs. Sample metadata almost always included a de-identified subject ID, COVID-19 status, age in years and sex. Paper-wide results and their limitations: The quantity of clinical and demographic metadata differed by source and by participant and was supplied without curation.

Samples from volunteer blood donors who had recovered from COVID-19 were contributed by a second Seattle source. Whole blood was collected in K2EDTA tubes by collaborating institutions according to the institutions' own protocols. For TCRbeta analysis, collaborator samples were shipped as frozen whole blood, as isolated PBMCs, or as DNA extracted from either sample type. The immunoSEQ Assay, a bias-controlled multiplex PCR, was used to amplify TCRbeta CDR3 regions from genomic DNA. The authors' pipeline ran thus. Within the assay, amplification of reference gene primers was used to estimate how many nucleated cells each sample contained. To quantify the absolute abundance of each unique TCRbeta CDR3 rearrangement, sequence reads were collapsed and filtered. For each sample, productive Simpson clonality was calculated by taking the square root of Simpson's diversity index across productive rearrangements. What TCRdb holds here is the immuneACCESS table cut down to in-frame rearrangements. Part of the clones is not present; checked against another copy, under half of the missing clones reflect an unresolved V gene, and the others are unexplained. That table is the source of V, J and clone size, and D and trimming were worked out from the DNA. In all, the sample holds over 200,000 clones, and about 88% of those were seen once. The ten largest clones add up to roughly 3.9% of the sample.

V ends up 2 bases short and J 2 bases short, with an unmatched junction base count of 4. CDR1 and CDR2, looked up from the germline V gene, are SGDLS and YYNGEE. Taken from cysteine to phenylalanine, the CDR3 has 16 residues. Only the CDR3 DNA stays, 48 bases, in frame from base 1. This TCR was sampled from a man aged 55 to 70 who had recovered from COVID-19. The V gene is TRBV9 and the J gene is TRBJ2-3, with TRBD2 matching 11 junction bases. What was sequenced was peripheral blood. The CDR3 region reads CASSVASGGNTDTQYF. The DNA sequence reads TGTGCCAGCAGCGTCGCTAGCGGGGGGAACACAGATACGCAGTATTTT.